What follows is one TCR beta chain and its context. As yet, its antigen is unknown. The germline gives CDR1 LNHDA, CDR2 SQIVND (reference sequence). The CDR3 is made up of 16 amino acids. V lost 5 bases, J lost 5 bases, and 6 bases stayed unmatched. Original analysis: Filtering differed since immunoSEQ provided only junctions, with no quality scores. Clones were read by immunoSEQ multiplex PCR, and TCRdb kept only the in-frame ones, dropping some. V, J and clone size were drawn from that table, and D and trimming were deduced from the DNA. The data show roughly 1,500,000 clones, roughly 98% seen once. The sample belongs to a study of shared clonotypes between healthy human individuals. Study-wide findings and caveats: How much donors shared clonotypes was expected to be affected by sequencing depth.

Free of recent acute infections or vaccinations, the donors were healthy HIV-negative adults. A split of CD4+ cells into CD45RA+ naive and CD45RA-negative memory subsets was performed. This clonotype was obtained from a young man in good health. The sequencing sample was made of naive CD4+ T cells sorted from blood. Subset: CD45RA+ positively selected. The chain carries TRBV19 and TRBJ2-1, with TRBD2 matching 13 bases. The CDR3 nucleotides read TGTGCCAGTAGTCCACTAGCGGGAGGGATTAACAATGAGCAGTTCTTC. Protein sequence: CASSPLAGGINNEQFF. Full variable domain (remainder filled in from reference TRBV19 and TRBJ2-1): DGGITQSPKYLFRKEGQNVTLSCEQNLNHDAMYWYRQDPGQGLRLIYYSQIVNDFQKGDIAEGYSVSREKKESFPLTVTSAQKNPTAFYLCASSPLAGGINNEQFFGPGTRLTVL.